The rows below give T cell receptor beta chains drawn from one sample of a study of T-cell memory formation after mild COVID-19. TCRdb processed the 5' RACE reads anew with MiXCR; each CDR3 protein has one entry. Of roughly 500,000 distinct CDR3 sequences listed, roughly 22% are singletons. The sample was PBMCs or a T cell subset sorted from them (not recorded which). The receptors derive from an adult woman who had mild COVID-19 (a few samples of this study predate the infection). Cell type and time point are not known. Each CDR3 is given with its conserved first and last residue.

v_call: TRBV12-3/TRBV12-4; cdr3_aa: CASSLGVVSYEQYF
v_call: TRBV29-1; cdr3_aa: CSVEEGTSRGRYEQYF
v_call: TRBV10-3; cdr3_aa: CAIKVFGGDYNEQFF
v_call: TRBV20-1; cdr3_aa: CSARAGAVWTQYF
v_call: TRBV10-3; cdr3_aa: CAISEEGLAEYQETQYF
v_call: TRBV12-3/TRBV12-4; cdr3_aa: CASSKDRRTYNEQFF
v_call: TRBV5-1; cdr3_aa: CASSLGNLYNEQFF
v_call: TRBV20-1; cdr3_aa: CSARAVNEQFF
v_call: TRBV20-1; cdr3_aa: CSARGLAGVLHEQYF
v_call: TRBV24-1; cdr3_aa: CATSHTTGTLSEAFF
v_call: TRBV30; cdr3_aa: CAWSPTSGFADTQYF
v_call: TRBV25-1; cdr3_aa: CASGGLAGGNGELFF
v_call: TRBV12-3/TRBV12-4; cdr3_aa: CASSSWSGANVLTF